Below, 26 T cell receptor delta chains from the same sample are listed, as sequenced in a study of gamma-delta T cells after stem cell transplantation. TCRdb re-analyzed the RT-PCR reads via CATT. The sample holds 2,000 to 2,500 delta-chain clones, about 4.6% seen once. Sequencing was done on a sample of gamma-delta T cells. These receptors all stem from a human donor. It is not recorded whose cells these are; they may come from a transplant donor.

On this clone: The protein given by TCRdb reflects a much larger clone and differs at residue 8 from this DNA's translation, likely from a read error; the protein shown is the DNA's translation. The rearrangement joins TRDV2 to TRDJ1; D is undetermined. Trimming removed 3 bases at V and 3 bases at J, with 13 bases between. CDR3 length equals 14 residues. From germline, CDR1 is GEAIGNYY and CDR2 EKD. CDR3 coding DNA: TGTGCCTGTGACCAAATTGGGAACCCCGATAAACTCATCTTT. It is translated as CACDQIGNPDKLIF.

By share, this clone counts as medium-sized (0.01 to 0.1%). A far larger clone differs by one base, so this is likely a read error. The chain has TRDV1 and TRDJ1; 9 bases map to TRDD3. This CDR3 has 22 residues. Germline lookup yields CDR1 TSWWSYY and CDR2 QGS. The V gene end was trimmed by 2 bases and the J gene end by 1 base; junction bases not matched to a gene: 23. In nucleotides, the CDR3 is TGTGCTCTTGGGGAAAGCCCCATATCTTATTACTGGGGGACCAGGGGCACCGATAAACTCATCTTT. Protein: CALGESPISYYWGTRGTDKLIF.

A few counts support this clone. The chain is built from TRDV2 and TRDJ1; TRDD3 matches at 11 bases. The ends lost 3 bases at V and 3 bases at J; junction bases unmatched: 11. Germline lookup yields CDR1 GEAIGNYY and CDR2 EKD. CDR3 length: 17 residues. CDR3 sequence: CACDGLGDTGGADKLIF. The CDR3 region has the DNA TGTGCCTGTGACGGGTTGGGGGATACGGGGGGCGCCGATAAACTCATCTTT.

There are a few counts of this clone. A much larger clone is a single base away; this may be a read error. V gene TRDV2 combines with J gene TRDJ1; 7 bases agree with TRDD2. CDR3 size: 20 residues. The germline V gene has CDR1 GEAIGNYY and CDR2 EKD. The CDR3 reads CARDTVPTRATGGLTDKLIF. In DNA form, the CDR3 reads TGTGCCCGTGACACCGTTCCTACGAGGGCCACGGGGGGCCTGACCGATAAACTCATCTTT.

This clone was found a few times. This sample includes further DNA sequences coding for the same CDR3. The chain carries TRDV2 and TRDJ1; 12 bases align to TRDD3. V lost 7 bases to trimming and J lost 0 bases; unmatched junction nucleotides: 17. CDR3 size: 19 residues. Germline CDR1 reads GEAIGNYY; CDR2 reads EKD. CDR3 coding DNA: TGTGCCTGCGACGAAATATCACTGGGGGATACTTCGTACACCGATAAACTCATCTTT. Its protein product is CACDEISLGDTSYTDKLIF.

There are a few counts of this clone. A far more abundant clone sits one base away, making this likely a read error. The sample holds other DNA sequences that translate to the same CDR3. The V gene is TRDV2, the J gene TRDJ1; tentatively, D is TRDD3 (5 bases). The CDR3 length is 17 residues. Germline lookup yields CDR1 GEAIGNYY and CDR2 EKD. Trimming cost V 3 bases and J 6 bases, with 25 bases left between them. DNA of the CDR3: TGTGCCTGTGACCCTTGGGGAATACAAGGGCAGGCTCATAAACTCATCTTT. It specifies CACDPWGIQGQAHKLIF.

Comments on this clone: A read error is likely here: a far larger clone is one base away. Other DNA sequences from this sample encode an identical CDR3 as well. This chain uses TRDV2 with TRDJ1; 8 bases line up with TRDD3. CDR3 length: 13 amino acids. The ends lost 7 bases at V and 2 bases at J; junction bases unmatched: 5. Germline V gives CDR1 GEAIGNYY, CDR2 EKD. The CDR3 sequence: CACDGIRTDKLIF. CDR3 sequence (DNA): TGTGCCTGCGACGGGATACGAACCGATAAACTCATCTTT.

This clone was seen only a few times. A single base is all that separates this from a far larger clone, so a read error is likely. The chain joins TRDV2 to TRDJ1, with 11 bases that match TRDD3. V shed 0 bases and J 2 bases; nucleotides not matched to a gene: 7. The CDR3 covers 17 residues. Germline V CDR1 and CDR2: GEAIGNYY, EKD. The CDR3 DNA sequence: TGTGCCTGTGACACCTTACTGGGGGATATCCTTACCGATAAACTCATCTTT. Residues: CACDTLLGDILTDKLIF.

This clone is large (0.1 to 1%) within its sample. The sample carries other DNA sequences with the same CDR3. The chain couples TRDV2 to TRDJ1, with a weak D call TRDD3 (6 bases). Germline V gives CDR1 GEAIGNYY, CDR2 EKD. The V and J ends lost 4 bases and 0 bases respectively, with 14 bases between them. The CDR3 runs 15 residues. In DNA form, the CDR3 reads TGTGCCTGTGAAAATCTGGGGAAAAACACCGATAAACTCATCTTT. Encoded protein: CACENLGKNTDKLIF.

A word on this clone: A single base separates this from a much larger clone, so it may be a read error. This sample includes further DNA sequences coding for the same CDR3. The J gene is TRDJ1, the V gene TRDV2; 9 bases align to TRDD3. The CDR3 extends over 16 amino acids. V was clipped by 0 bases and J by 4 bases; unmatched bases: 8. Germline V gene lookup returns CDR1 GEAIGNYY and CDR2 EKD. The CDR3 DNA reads TGTGCCTGTGACACCGTCCTACTGGGGGACGTCGATAAACTCATCTTT. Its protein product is CACDTVLLGDVDKLIF.

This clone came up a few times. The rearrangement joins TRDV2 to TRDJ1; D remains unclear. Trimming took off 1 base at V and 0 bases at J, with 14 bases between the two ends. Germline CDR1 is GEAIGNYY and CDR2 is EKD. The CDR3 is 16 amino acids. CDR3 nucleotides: TGTGCCTGTGACACGCTAGTGGACCTGTACACCGATAAACTCATCTTT. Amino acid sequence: CACDTLVDLYTDKLIF.

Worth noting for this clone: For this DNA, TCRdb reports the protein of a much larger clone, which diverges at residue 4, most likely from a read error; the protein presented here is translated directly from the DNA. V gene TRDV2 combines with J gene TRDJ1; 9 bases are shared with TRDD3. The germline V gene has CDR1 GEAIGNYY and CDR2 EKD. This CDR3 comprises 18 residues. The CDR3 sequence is CACVTVSKLGESTDKLIF. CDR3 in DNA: TGTGCCTGTGTCACCGTCTCGAAACTGGGGGAGAGCACCGATAAACTCATCTTT.

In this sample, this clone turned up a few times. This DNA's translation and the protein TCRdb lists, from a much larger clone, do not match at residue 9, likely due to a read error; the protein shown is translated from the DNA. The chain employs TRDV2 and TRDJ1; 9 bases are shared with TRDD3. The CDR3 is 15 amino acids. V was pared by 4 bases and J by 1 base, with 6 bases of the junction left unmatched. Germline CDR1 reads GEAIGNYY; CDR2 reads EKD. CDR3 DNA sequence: TGTGCCTGTGAACCACTGGGGGACCCCACCGATAAACTCATCTTT. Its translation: CACEPLGDPTDKLIF.

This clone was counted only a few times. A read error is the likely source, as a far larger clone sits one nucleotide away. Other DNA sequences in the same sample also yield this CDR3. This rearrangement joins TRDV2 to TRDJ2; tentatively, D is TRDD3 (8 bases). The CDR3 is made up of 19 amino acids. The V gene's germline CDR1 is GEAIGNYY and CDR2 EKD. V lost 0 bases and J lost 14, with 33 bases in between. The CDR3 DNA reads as TGTGCCTGTGACACCGTTCCTACGAGGGGCCCGGGGATACCCAGCCAGCTCTTCTTT. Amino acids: CACDTVPTRGPGIPSQLFF.

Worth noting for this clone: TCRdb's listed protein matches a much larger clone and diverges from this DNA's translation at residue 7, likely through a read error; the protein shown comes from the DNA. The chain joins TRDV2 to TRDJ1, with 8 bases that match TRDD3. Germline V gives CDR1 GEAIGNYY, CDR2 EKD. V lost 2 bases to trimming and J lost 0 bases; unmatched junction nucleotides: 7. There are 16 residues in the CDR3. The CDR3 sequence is CACDKLRDTNTDKLIF. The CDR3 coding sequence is TGTGCCTGTGACAAGTTGAGGGATACGAACACCGATAAACTCATCTTT.

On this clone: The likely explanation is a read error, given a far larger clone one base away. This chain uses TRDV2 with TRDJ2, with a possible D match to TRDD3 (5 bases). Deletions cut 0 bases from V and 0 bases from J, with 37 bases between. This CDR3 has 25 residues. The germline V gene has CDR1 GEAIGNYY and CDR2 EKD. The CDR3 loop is CACDTVPPQVILREKGNPLTAQLFF. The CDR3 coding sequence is TGTGCCTGTGACACCGTCCCCCCCCAGGTGATACTGAGGGAAAAGGGAAACCCTTTGACAGCACAACTCTTCTTT.

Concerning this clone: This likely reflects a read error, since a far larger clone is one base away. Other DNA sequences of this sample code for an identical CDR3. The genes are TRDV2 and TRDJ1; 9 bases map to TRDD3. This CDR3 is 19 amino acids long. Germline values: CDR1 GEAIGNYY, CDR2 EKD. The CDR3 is CACDTVRGILSTWADKLIF. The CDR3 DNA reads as TGTGCCTGTGACACCGTAAGGGGGATACTTTCAACTTGGGCCGATAAGCTCATCTTT.

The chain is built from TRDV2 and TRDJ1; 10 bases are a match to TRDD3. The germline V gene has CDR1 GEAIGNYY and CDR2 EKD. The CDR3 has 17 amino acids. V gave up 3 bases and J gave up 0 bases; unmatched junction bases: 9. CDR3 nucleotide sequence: TGTGCCTGTGACCCTCTGGGGGATATCCCCTACACCGATAAACTCATCTTT. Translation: CACDPLGDIPYTDKLIF.

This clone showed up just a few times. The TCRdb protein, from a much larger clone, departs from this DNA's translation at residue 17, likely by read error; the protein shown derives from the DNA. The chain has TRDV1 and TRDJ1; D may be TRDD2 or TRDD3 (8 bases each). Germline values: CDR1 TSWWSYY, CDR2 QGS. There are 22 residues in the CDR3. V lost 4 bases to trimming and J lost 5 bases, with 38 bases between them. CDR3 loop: CALGGPPSYSWGTQLTPDKLIF. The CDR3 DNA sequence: TGTGCTCTTGGGGGGCCTCCTTCCTATAGCTGGGGGACGCAACTTACCCCGGATAAACTCATCTTT.

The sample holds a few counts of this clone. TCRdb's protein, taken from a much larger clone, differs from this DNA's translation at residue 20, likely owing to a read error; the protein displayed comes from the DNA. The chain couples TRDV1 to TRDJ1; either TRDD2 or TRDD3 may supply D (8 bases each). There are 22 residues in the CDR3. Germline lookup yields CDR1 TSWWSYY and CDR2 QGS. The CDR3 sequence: CALGGPPSYSWGTQLTLDKPIF. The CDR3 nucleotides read TGTGCTCTTGGGGGGCCTCCTTCCTATAGCTGGGGGACGCAACTTACCCTGGATAAACCCATCTTT.

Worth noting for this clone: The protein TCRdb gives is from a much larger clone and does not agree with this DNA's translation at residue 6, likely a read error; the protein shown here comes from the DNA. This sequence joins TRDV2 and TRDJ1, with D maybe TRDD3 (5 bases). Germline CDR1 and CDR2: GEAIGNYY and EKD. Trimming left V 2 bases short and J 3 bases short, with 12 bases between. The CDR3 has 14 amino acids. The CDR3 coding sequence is TGTGCCTGTGACATCTCGGGGGGCGCCGATAAACTCATCTTT. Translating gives CACDISGGADKLIF.

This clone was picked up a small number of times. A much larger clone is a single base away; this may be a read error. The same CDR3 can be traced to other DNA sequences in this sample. CDR3 in amino acids: CACDPLSSGADKLIF. CDR3 in DNA: TGTGCCTGTGACCCCCTAAGCTCGGGGGCCGATAAGCTCATCTTT. The J gene is TRDJ1, the V gene TRDV2, with D possibly being TRDD3 (5 bases). This CDR3 has 15 residues. The germline V gene encodes CDR1 GEAIGNYY and CDR2 EKD.

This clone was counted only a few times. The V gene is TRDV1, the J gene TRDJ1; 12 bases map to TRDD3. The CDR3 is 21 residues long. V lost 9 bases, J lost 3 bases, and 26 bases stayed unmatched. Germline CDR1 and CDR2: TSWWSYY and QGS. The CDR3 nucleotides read TGTGCTCTAGCATCCACCCCTCCCTGGGGGATACGCGGCGCAGGCCCCGATAAACTCATCTTT. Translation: CALASTPPWGIRGAGPDKLIF.

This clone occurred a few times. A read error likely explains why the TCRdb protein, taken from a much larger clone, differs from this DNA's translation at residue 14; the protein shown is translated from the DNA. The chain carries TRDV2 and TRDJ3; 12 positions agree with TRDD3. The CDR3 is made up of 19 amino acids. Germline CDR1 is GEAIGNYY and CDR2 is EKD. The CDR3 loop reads CACDWVLGDTSWDIRQMFF. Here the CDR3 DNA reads TGTGCCTGTGATTGGGTACTGGGGGATACCTCCTGGGACATCCGACAGATGTTTTTC.

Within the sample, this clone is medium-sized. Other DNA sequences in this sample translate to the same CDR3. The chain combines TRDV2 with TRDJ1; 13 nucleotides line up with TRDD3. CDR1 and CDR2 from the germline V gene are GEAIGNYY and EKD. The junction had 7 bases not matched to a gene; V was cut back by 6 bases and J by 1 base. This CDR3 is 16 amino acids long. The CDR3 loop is CACSILGDTSTDKLIF. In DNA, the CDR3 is TGTGCCTGTTCCATACTGGGGGATACGTCCACCGATAAACTCATCTTT.

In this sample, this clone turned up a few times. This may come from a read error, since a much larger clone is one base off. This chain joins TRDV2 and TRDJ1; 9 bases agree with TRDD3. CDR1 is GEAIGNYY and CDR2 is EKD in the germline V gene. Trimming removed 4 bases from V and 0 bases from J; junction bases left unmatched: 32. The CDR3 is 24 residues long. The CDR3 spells CACDILTGGDRGSGYSTYTDKLIF. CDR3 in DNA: TGTGCCTGTGATATATTAACTGGGGGAGATCGCGGCAGCGGATATTCAACGTACACCGATAAACTCATCTTT.